What follows is one T cell receptor beta chain and its context. The data derive from a study of T-cell reconstitution after alpha-beta-depleted transplantation in children. Preparation of the TCRbeta library involved a method that used unique molecular identifiers. TCRdb redid the calling of the PCR reads with MiXCR, one entry per CDR3 protein. The table records approximately 400,000 distinct CDR3 sequences, about 11% of them present only once. The TCR was taken from a human donor who donated a stem cell graft to a child with acute myeloid leukemia. The material sequenced was PBMCs from the stem cell graft donor, taken from the stem cell graft.

This CDR3 reads CASSQTVGNTIYF. In DNA form, the CDR3 reads TGTGCCAGCAGCCAGACCGTCGGAAACACCATATATTTT. This chain uses TRBV3-1 with TRBJ1-3; D gene uncertain. The length of the CDR3 is 13 residues. CDR1 LGHDT and CDR2 YNNKEL come from the germline V gene (reference sequence). V dropped 3 bases and J dropped 4 bases, with 7 bases sitting between them.